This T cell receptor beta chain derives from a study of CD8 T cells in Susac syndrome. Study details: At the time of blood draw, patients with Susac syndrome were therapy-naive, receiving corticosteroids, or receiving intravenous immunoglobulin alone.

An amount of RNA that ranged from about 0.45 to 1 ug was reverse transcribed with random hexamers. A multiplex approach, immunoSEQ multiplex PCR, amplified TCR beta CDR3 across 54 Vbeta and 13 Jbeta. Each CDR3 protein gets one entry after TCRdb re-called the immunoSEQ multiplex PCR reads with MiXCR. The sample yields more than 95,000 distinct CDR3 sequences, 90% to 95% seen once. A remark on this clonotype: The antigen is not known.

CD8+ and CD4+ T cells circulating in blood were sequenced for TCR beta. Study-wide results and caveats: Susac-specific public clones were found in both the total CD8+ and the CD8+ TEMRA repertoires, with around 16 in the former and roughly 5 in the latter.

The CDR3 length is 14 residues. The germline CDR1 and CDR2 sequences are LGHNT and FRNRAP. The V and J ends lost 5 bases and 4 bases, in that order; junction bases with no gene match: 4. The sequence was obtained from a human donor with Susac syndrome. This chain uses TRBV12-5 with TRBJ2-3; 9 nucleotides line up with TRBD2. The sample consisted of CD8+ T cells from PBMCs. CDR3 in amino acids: CASGPKRGADTQYF. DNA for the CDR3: TGTGCTAGTGGTCCCAAGCGGGGGGCAGATACGCAGTATTTT.